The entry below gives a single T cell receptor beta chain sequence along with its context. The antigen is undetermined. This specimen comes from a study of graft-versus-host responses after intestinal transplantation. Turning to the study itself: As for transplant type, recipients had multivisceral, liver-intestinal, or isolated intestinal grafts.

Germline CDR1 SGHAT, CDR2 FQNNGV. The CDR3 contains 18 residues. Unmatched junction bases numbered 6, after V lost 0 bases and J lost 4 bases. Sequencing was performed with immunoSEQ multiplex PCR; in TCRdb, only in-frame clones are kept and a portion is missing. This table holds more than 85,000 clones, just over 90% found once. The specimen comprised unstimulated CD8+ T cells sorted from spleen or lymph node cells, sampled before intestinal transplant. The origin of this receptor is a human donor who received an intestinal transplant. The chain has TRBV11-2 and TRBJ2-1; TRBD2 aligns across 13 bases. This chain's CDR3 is CASSLEGLAGVLYNEQFF. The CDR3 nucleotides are TGTGCCAGCAGCTTAGAAGGACTAGCGGGGGTCCTATACAATGAGCAGTTCTTC.